Listed here are 21 T cell receptor beta chains from one sample, sequenced in a study of shared clonotypes between healthy human individuals. Sequenced by immunoSEQ multiplex PCR; TCRdb stores in-frame clones only, minus some. The repertoire holds about 2.1 million clones, with about 93% as singletons. Naive CD8 cells lacked CD45RO, underwent positive selection for CCR7 and left out terminally differentiated effector memory CD45RA+ cells. Sequencing input: naive CD8+ T cells from PBMCs. These receptors came from a man younger than 35 in good health. Some clones in this sample may be carry-over from other donors' samples.

The chain recombines TRBV7-9 with TRBJ1-6, with TRBD1 as a possible D gene (5 bases). Germline V lookup: CDR1 SEHNR, CDR2 FQNEAQ (reference sequence). With 7 bases removed from V and 9 bases from J, the gap between germline ends came to 16 bases. CDR3 length: 14 residues. The CDR3 loop is CASTPGGGASPLHF. The CDR3, as DNA: TGTGCCAGCACCCCCGGCGGGGGAGCTTCACCCCTCCACTTT.

The gene calls are TRBV21-1 and TRBJ2-2; the tabulated D call, TRBD1, remains unverified against the DNA. TRBV21-1 is a pseudogene segment. The CDR3 totals 13 residues. This CDR3 reads CASRDRGAGELFF. The CDR3 coding sequence is TGTGCCAGCAGGGACAGGGGCGCCGGGGAGCTGTTTTTT.

V and J are TRBV10-2 and TRBJ2-3; unclear D gene. The V end lost 3 bases, the J end lost 0 bases, and 7 bases lay between the germline ends. Germline-derived CDR1 and CDR2 are WSHSY and SAAADI. This CDR3 region has 14 residues. This CDR3 reads CASSELRSTDTQYF. The CDR3 DNA is TGCGCCAGCAGTGAACTCAGGAGCACAGATACGCAGTATTTT.

This clone has just one count. The V gene is TRBV28, the J gene TRBJ2-2; D possibly corresponds to TRBD2 (6 bases). Germline V lookup: CDR1 MDHEN, CDR2 SYDVKM. V was clipped by 10 bases and J by 1 base, with 13 bases between them. This CDR3 comprises 14 residues. The CDR3, as DNA: TGTGCCACCAGACGGGAGTGGAACACCGGGGAGCTGTTTTTT. Encoded protein: CATRREWNTGELFF.

The chain joins TRBV7-2 to TRBJ2-5; D call uncertain. Germline values: CDR1 SGHTA, CDR2 FQGNSA. The germline V and J ends were trimmed by 2 bases and 5 bases, with 21 bases remaining between them. The CDR3 runs to 17 residues. Here the CDR3 DNA reads TGTGCCAGCAGCTTATCTAGGACCCTCCCCAGACTGGAGACCCAGTACTTC. Translation: CASSLSRTLPRLETQYF.

The gene calls are TRBV15 and TRBJ1-1; the D gene is possibly TRBD1 (5 bases). Germline loops: CDR1 LNHNV, CDR2 YYDKDF (reference sequence). Deletions cut 0 bases from V and 8 bases from J, with 10 bases between. The CDR3 is 13 residues long. The CDR3 nucleotides are TGTGCCACCAGCAGAGATGAGGGGCACGAAGCTTTCTTT. This codes for CATSRDEGHEAFF. Full variable domain (remainder filled in from reference TRBV15 and TRBJ1-1): DAMVIQNPRYQVTQFGKPVTLSCSQTLNHNVMYWYQQKSSQAPKLLFHYYDKDFNNEADTPDNFQSRRPNTSFCFLDIRSPGLGDTAMYLCATSRDEGHEAFFGQGTRLTVV.

The CDR3 loop reads CASSPRTDEKLFF. In DNA form, the CDR3 reads TGTGCCAGCAGCCCCCGGACGGATGAAAAACTGTTTTTT. This chain links TRBV7-9 with TRBJ1-4; no firm D call. The CDR3 contains 13 residues. CDR1 is SEHNR, CDR2 FQNEAQ, per germline (reference sequence). Trimming cost V 5 bases and J 6 bases, with 10 bases left between them.

The rearrangement uses TRBV10-3 and TRBJ2-4; weak D call: TRBD1 (6 bases). V lost 3 bases to trimming and J lost 2 bases, with 8 bases between them. This CDR3 region has 14 residues. The germline V gene has CDR1 ENHRY and CDR2 SYGVKD. This CDR3 is CAISDRDTKNIQYF. The CDR3 bases are TGTGCCATCAGTGACAGGGACACCAAAAACATTCAGTACTTC.

The chain combines TRBV11-2 with TRBJ2-5; D is unresolved. This CDR3 has 15 amino acids. The germline V gene has CDR1 SGHAT and CDR2 FQNNGV. Trimming took 4 bases from V and 5 from J, leaving 17 bases between them. The CDR3 here is CASSSSTISRETQYF. In nucleotides, the CDR3 is TGTGCCAGCAGCTCCTCGACCATCTCGAGGGAGACCCAGTACTTC.

In this sample, this clone turned up once. The chain couples TRBV19 to TRBJ2-7, with 14 bases aligning to TRBD2. Unmatched junction bases numbered 4, after V lost 4 bases and J lost 2 bases. The CDR3 contains 16 residues. Germline CDR1 is LNHDA and CDR2 is SQIVND (reference sequence). Written as DNA, the CDR3 is TGTGCCAGTAGTACGGGACTAGCGGGAGCAACCTACGAGCAGTACTTC. Protein sequence: CASSTGLAGATYEQYF.

This chain connects TRBV5-6 to TRBJ2-7, with D maybe TRBD1 (6 bases). The V gene's germline CDR1 is SGHDT and CDR2 YYEEEE. Trimming removed 0 bases from V and 5 bases from J, with 9 bases in between. This CDR3 has 13 amino acids. CDR3 coding DNA: TGTGCCAGCAGCTTGGAGGGGGAAGACGAGCAGTACTTC. It codes for CASSLEGEDEQYF.

J is TRBJ1-5 and V is TRBV2, with D possibly matching TRBD1 (6 bases). Trimming shortened V by 6 bases and J by 0 bases, and 15 bases separated the two germline ends. Looked up from germline, CDR1 is SNHLY and CDR2 is FYNNEI. This CDR3 comprises 16 residues. The CDR3 DNA sequence: TGTGCCAGCAGGAATGGGGGGACATATAGCAATCAGCCCCAGCATTTT. The encoded protein is CASRNGGTYSNQPQHF.

This chain connects TRBV5-8 to TRBJ2-7; D is possibly TRBD1 (6 bases). V was clipped by 4 bases and J by 3 bases, with 8 bases between them. The germline V gene encodes CDR1 SGHTS and CDR2 YDEGEE. The CDR3 is made up of 12 amino acids. CDR3 region: CASSQDSYEQYF. In DNA form, the CDR3 reads TGTGCCAGCAGCCAGGACAGCTACGAGCAGTACTTC.

Regarding this clone: The same CDR3 also results from other DNA sequences found in this sample. The gene calls are TRBV7-9 and TRBJ1-2; 7 bases align to TRBD1. With V trimmed by 2 bases and J by 6 bases, 0 bases remained unmatched. The CDR3 totals 12 residues. CDR1 and CDR2 from the germline V gene are SEHNR and FQNEAQ (reference sequence). CDR3 DNA sequence: TGTGCCAGCAGCTTACAGGGGGATGGCTACACCTTC. Translated, it gives CASSLQGDGYTF.

V and J are TRBV27 and TRBJ2-1, with 7 nucleotides matching TRBD2. CDR3 size: 15 residues. Germline-derived CDR1 and CDR2 are MNHEY and SMNVEV (reference sequence). The junction had 6 bases not matched to a gene; V was cut back by 2 bases and J by 5 bases. The CDR3 loop is CASSLVASGDNEQFF. The CDR3 nucleotides are TGTGCCAGCAGTTTAGTGGCTAGCGGTGACAATGAGCAGTTCTTC.

This chain uses TRBV10-1 with TRBJ2-7, with 9 bases lining up with TRBD1. The CDR3 runs 17 residues. CDR1 WNHNN and CDR2 SYGVQD come from the germline V gene (reference sequence). J gave up 1 base and V 5 bases, and 12 bases lay outside the gene matches. The CDR3 is CASSPGQGLSRSYEQYF. The CDR3 coding sequence is TGCGCCAGCAGTCCCGGACAGGGGTTAAGCCGATCCTACGAGCAGTACTTC.

The rearrangement joins TRBV5-5 to TRBJ2-2; D not resolved. CDR1 and CDR2 from the germline V gene are SGHKS and YYEKEE (reference sequence). The CDR3 length is 14 residues. Trimming stripped 2 bases from V and 3 bases from J, with 8 bases between. The CDR3 sequence is CASSFSPDTGELFF. The CDR3 DNA reads as TGTGCCAGCAGCTTTTCGCCGGACACCGGGGAGCTGTTTTTT. Using reference TRBV5-5 and TRBJ2-2 for the parts outside the CDR3, the full variable domain is DAGVTQSPTHLIKTRGQQVTLRCSPISGHKSVSWYQQVLGQGPQFIFQYYEKEERGRGNFPDRFSARQFPNYSSELNVNALLLGDSALYLCASSFSPDTGELFFGEGSRLTVL.

The chain has TRBV27 and TRBJ2-2; the D is unclear. Germline CDR1 is MNHEY and CDR2 is SMNVEV (reference sequence). This CDR3 has 13 amino acids. Trimming left V 3 bases short and J 4 bases short, with 6 bases between. The CDR3 here is CASSFGFTGELFF. The CDR3, as DNA: TGTGCCAGCAGTTTTGGGTTCACCGGGGAGCTGTTTTTT.

The V call is TRBV7-8, the J call TRBJ2-3, with TRBD1 matching over 9 bases. V lost 2 bases to trimming and J lost 0 bases; unmatched junction nucleotides: 3. The CDR3 totals 16 residues. Germline lookup yields CDR1 SGHVS and CDR2 FQNEAQ. CDR3 loop: CASSLNRGQSTDTQYF. For the CDR3, the DNA is TGTGCCAGCAGCTTAAACAGGGGGCAGAGCACAGATACGCAGTATTTT.

Only one count was recorded for this clone. The chain carries TRBV4-1 and TRBJ2-7, with D possibly TRBD2 on 6 matching bases. Germline CDR1 is MGHRA and CDR2 is YSYEKL. V gave up 4 bases and J gave up 2 bases, with 12 bases separating them. The CDR3 is made up of 14 amino acids. CDR3 protein: CASSLEEGPYEQYF. The CDR3 nucleotides are TGCGCCAGCAGCCTCGAGGAGGGTCCCTACGAGCAGTACTTC.

This chain uses TRBV10-1 with TRBJ2-3; D possibly corresponds to TRBD2 (5 bases). Germline V gene sequence: CDR1 WNHNN, CDR2 SYGVQD (reference sequence). Trimming took off 3 bases at V and 9 bases at J, with 13 bases between the two ends. This CDR3 contains 13 residues. CDR3: CASSDAEQRTQYF. Written as DNA, the CDR3 is TGCGCCAGCAGTGATGCCGAACAGCGGACGCAGTATTTT.